This entry lists 15 T cell receptor beta chains sequenced from one sample in a study of T cells in Graves' hyperthyroidism and ophthalmopathy. Amplified TCR beta CDR3 regions came from RNA transcripts. First-round RT-PCR targeting the TCR CDR3 was performed with the HTBI primer set. Each CDR3 protein gets one entry after TCRdb re-called the multiplex PCR reads with MiXCR. The sample shows fewer than 650,000 distinct CDR3 sequences, about 14% of them seen only once. The source material was blood. These receptors originate from a woman aged 40 to 50 with Graves' ophthalmopathy.

This clonotype was detected many times. The rearrangement links TRBV20-1 to TRBJ1-5, with 8 positions matching TRBD1. The V gene's germline CDR1 is DFQATT and CDR2 SNEGSKA (reference sequence). The J segment lost 5 bases and the V segment lost 5 bases, leaving 8 bases of the junction unmatched. CDR3 size: 14 residues. For the CDR3, the DNA is TGCAGTGCTCACGACAGGGGTGGGGATCAGCCCCAGCATTTT. This gives the protein CSAHDRGGDQPQHF.

Only a few counts were recorded for this clonotype. For the CDR3, the DNA is TGTGCCAGCAGCGAGGGACTAGCGGGATTGTTGGGGGAGCTGTTTTTT. Its translation is CASSEGLAGLLGELFF. V gene TRBV9 combines with J gene TRBJ2-2; 13 nucleotides match TRBD2. This CDR3 comprises 16 residues. Germline CDR1 SGDLS, CDR2 YYNGEE. Losses at the gene ends were 3 bases for V and 8 bases for J; bases not matched to a gene: 7.

Many counts were recorded for this clonotype. The V and J genes are TRBV2 and TRBJ1-1; D is perhaps TRBD1 (6 bases). The CDR3 runs to 15 residues. Germline loops: CDR1 SNHLY, CDR2 FYNNEI. V lost 5 bases and J 4 bases, leaving 17 bases between the germline ends. Here the CDR3 DNA reads TGTGCCAGCAGTAGGACAGCGGCTGGTGGCACTGAAGCTTTCTTT. Encoded protein: CASSRTAAGGTEAFF.

This clonotype has ten or more counts. V usage is TRBV6-5 and J usage is TRBJ2-7; 7 nucleotides line up with TRBD2. V shed 5 bases, J shed 6 bases, and the junction held 10 bases outside the gene matches. Germline V gene sequence: CDR1 MNHEY, CDR2 SVGAGI. The CDR3 covers 14 residues. Here the CDR3 reads CASSPSGPGGEQYF. CDR3 coding DNA: TGTGCCAGCAGTCCTTCCGGGCCGGGGGGCGAGCAGTACTTC.

This clonotype has at least ten counts. The gene calls are TRBV6-1 and TRBJ1-1; weak D call: TRBD1 (5 bases). The germline V gene encodes CDR1 MNHNS and CDR2 SASEGT. CDR3 length equals 13 residues. V was pared by 8 bases and J by 3 bases, with 13 bases between. The CDR3 DNA reads as TGTGCCAGCGGACCCAGAGGGGACACTGAAGCTTTCTTT. Protein: CASGPRGDTEAFF.

In its sample, this clonotype was seen a few times. V usage is TRBV6-5 and J usage is TRBJ2-3; the D gene could be TRBD1 or TRBD2 (5 bases each). Germline CDR1 is MNHEY and CDR2 is SVGAGI. V lost 0 bases and J lost 4, with 8 bases in between. The CDR3 is 14 amino acids. CDR3 loop: CASSYSVGADTQYF. The CDR3 region has the DNA TGTGCCAGCAGTTACTCCGTGGGGGCAGATACGCAGTATTTT.

This clonotype was recorded many times. The CDR3 nucleotides are TGTGCCAGCAGGGGGACAGGTGGGGTCTATGGCTACACCTTC. Translated, it gives CASRGTGGVYGYTF. V usage is TRBV6-1 and J usage is TRBJ1-2; 8 bases are shared with TRBD1. V lost 6 bases to trimming and J lost 4 bases; unmatched junction nucleotides: 7. The CDR3 has 14 amino acids. CDR1 is MNHNS and CDR2 is SASEGT in the germline V gene.

This clonotype was counted ten times or more. This chain joins TRBV6-2 or TRBV6-3 and TRBJ1-5; the match to TRBD1 covers 7 bases. The CDR3 is made up of 15 amino acids. V was clipped by 6 bases and J by 9 bases; unmatched bases: 14. The germline CDR1 and CDR2 sequences are MNHEY and SVGEGT. CDR3 nucleotide sequence: TGTGCCAGCAGACCCGGGACAGTAAATCGTGTGCCCCAGCATTTT. Translating gives CASRPGTVNRVPQHF.

This clonotype was recorded many times. This chain links TRBV5-1 with TRBJ1-1; D might be TRBD1 (6 bases). CDR1 and CDR2 (germline): SGHRS, YFSETQ. This CDR3 is built from 14 residues. Trimming shortened V by 2 bases and J by 6 bases, and 14 bases separated the two germline ends. Written as DNA, the CDR3 is TGCGCCAGCAGCTTCGTCTCAGGGGATCCTGAAGCTTTCTTT. Translation gives CASSFVSGDPEAFF.

Many counts were recorded for this clonotype. The chain is built from TRBV29-1 and TRBJ1-2, with 10 bases identical to TRBD1. The CDR3 has 14 amino acids. Trimming removed 3 bases from V and 2 bases from J; junction bases left unmatched: 3. Germline values: CDR1 SQVTM, CDR2 ANQGSEA. The CDR3, as DNA: TGCAGCGTTGACTCGGGACAGGGGAACTATGGCTACACCTTC. Its protein product is CSVDSGQGNYGYTF.

This clonotype occurred a few times. The junction and the germline gene differ at one end; a read error may be behind it. The genes are TRBV18 and TRBJ1-3, with D perhaps matching TRBD1 (5 bases). The CDR3 is 15 residues long. The germline CDR1 and CDR2 sequences are KGHSH and LQKENI. CDR3 bases: TGTGCCAGCCCACCAGAAGCGGCAGGGCACGGTACCATATATTTT. Residues: CASPPEAAGHGTIYF. The full variable domain, rest sourced from reference TRBV18 and TRBJ1-3, is NAGVMQNPRHLVRRRGQEARLRCSPMKGHSHVYWYRQLPEEGLKFMVYLQKENIIDESGMPKERFSAEFPKEGPSILRIQQVVRGDSAAYFCASPPEAAGHGTIYFGEGSWLTVV.

The table lists this clonotype with many counts. The genes are TRBV6-5 and TRBJ1-5; 8 bases are shared with TRBD1. Germline CDR1 is MNHEY and CDR2 is SVGAGI. J lost 6 bases, V lost 0 bases, and 7 bases had no gene match. The CDR3 covers 16 residues. The DNA of the CDR3 is TGTGCCAGCAGTTACTCACTGCAGGGGGCTGGTCAGCCCCAGCATTTT. This codes for CASSYSLQGAGQPQHF.

The genes are TRBV6-1 and TRBJ2-5; the D is unclear. The CDR3 sequence is 16 residues long. Germline V lookup: CDR1 MNHNS, CDR2 SASEGT. V lost 3 bases, J lost 4 bases, and 18 bases lay in between. The CDR3, as DNA: TGTGCCAGCAGTGAGTCGGATGGGGATGGGTCAGAGACCCAGTACTTC. It specifies CASSESDGDGSETQYF.

The chain carries TRBV3-1 and TRBJ2-7; D ambiguous. Germline V gene data show CDR1 as LGHDT and CDR2 as YNNKEL (reference sequence). The CDR3 covers 14 residues. Trimming pared 4 bases from V and 5 bases from J, leaving 15 bases between. CDR3 DNA sequence: TGTGCCAGCAGCCGGTGGGAATTACCCCACGAGCAGTACTTC. This translates into CASSRWELPHEQYF.

The sample holds a few counts of this clonotype. The J gene is TRBJ1-1, the V gene TRBV27; 7 nucleotides match TRBD1. CDR1 and CDR2 from the germline V gene are MNHEY and SMNVEV (reference sequence). Trimming at V came to 3 bases and at J to 6 bases, leaving 16 bases not matched to a gene. The CDR3 runs to 17 residues. The CDR3 DNA reads as TGTGCCAGCAGTTTTTCGCGTCGGGAGGGGGCGATTCCTGAAGCTTTCTTT. It translates to CASSFSRREGAIPEAFF.